This T cell receptor beta chain was sequenced during a study of response to subunit inactivated influenza vaccine. The CDR3 is made up of 14 amino acids. The ends were cut back, 5 bases at V and 4 bases at J, with 14 bases in the middle. TCRdb recomputed calls from the RT-PCR reads with MiXCR, one row per CDR3 protein. The data hold about 540,000 distinct CDR3 sequences, with under 25% observed a single time. This sample was shared with a second study, whose subject was T cells expressing NK-cell markers. That study reports: Scientists made TCR beta cDNA using 5'RACE template switching with UMIs.

The V call is TRBV12-3 or TRBV12-4, the J call TRBJ1-1; possibly TRBD1 for D (6 bases). The sequencing used CD4+ T cells sorted from PBMCs, collected 11 to 12 days after vaccination. This sequence was found in a man over 45 who received an inactivated influenza vaccine. The DNA of the CDR3 is TGTGCCAGCAGTCCGAGGGGGGGCATCACTGAAGCTTTCTTT. Translating it yields CASSPRGGITEAFF.